One and the same sample provided the 19 T cell receptor beta chains below, sequenced in a study of response to subunit inactivated influenza vaccine. In TCRdb, the RT-PCR reads were re-called with MiXCR into one record per CDR3 protein. The table includes just over 300,000 distinct CDR3 sequences, about 20% detected once. The sample in question was PBMCs from blood, obtained approximately 20 months after vaccination. The receptors were sampled from a man between 50 and 75 years old who received an inactivated influenza vaccine.

The chain links TRBV5-6 to TRBJ2-5; no clear D. Germline V gives CDR1 SGHDT, CDR2 YYEEEE. The germline V and J ends were trimmed by 1 base and 3 bases, with 7 bases remaining between them. CDR3 size: 13 residues. In nucleotides, the CDR3 is TGTGCCAGCAGCTTGAAATCGGAAGAGACCCAGTACTTC. Protein: CASSLKSEETQYF.

This clonotype has just a few counts. The rearrangement joins TRBV12-3 or TRBV12-4 to TRBJ2-1; 7 bases match TRBD2. V was clipped by 6 bases and J by 4 bases; unmatched bases: 9. The CDR3 spans 15 residues. For the CDR3, the DNA is TGTGCCAGCAGAAGAACTAGCGTACTTTACAATGAGCAGTTCTTC. This codes for CASRRTSVLYNEQFF.

The chain employs TRBV6-5 and TRBJ1-3, with TRBD1 as a possible D gene (6 bases). The CDR3 covers 16 residues. Trimming stripped 0 bases from V and 0 bases from J, with 9 bases between. From germline, CDR1 is MNHEY and CDR2 SVGAGI. CDR3 nucleotide sequence: TGTGCCAGCAGTTACTCGAACAGGGTCTCTGGAAACACCATATATTTT. It specifies CASSYSNRVSGNTIYF.

CDR3 nucleotides: TGTGCCAGCAGCTTAACTAGCGGGAGGACCACAGATACGCAGTATTTT. Translation: CASSLTSGRTTDTQYF. The chain combines TRBV5-4 with TRBJ2-3, with 12 bases that match TRBD2. The V and J ends lost 2 bases and 2 bases, in that order; junction bases with no gene match: 3. Germline V CDR1 and CDR2: SGHNT, YYREEE (reference sequence). The CDR3 runs to 16 residues.

This clonotype turned up a few times. This chain joins TRBV3-1 and TRBJ2-5; 7 positions agree with TRBD2. This CDR3 comprises 17 residues. Trimming cost V 1 base and J 2 bases; bases outside gene matches: 10. Germline loops: CDR1 LGHDT, CDR2 YNNKEL (reference sequence). The CDR3 sequence is CASSQVLEREGQETQYF. The DNA for the CDR3 is TGTGCCAGCAGCCAAGTTTTGGAGCGGGAAGGGCAAGAGACCCAGTACTTC.

This clonotype has more than one count but fewer than ten. An end of the junction does not agree with germline; a read error may underlie this. This chain links TRBV5-1 with TRBJ1-2; D may be TRBD1 (5 bases). CDR3 length equals 14 residues. CDR1 and CDR2 from the germline V gene are SGHRS and YFSETQ. CDR3 in DNA: TGCGCCAGCAGCGACACCGGGACTAAGTATGGCTACACCTTC. Translating it yields CASSDTGTKYGYTF. The entire variable domain, with the rest obtained from reference TRBV5-1 and TRBJ1-2, is as follows: KAGVTQTPRYLIKTRGQQVTLSCSPISGHRSVSWYQQTPGQGLQFLFEYFSETQRNKGNFPGRFSGRQFSNSRSEMNVSTLELGDSALYLCASSDTGTKYGYTFGSGTRLTVV.

This clonotype was seen more than once but under ten times. The chain combines TRBV6-2 or TRBV6-3 with TRBJ1-1, with 7 positions matching TRBD1. CDR1 and CDR2 (germline): MNHEY, SVGEGT. The junction had 6 bases not matched to a gene; V was cut back by 4 bases and J by 1 base. This CDR3 has 15 residues. Here the CDR3 reads CASSFVRTGNTEAFF. The CDR3 DNA follows: TGTGCCAGCAGTTTCGTTAGGACAGGGAACACTGAAGCTTTCTTT.

J is TRBJ2-2 and V is TRBV6-5, with 8 bases aligning to TRBD2. The germline V gene has CDR1 MNHEY and CDR2 SVGAGI. This CDR3 is 14 amino acids long. Trimming at V came to 0 bases and at J to 6 bases, leaving 0 bases not matched to a gene. The CDR3 DNA is TGTGCCAGCAGTTACTCGACTAGCGCCGGGGAGCTGTTTTTT. It encodes CASSYSTSAGELFF.

This clonotype was picked up a small number of times. The J gene is TRBJ2-3, the V gene TRBV28, with D perhaps matching TRBD1 (5 bases). There are 13 residues in the CDR3. Germline CDR1 is MDHEN and CDR2 is SYDVKM. Trimming removed 6 bases at V and 4 bases at J, with 11 bases between. DNA for the CDR3: TGTGCCAGCAGCGTTCTAGGGGCAGATACGCAGTATTTT. Amino acids: CASSVLGADTQYF.

CDR3 nucleotide sequence: TGTGCCAGCTCAGACAGCGGGAGTGGCACAGATACGCAGTATTTT. As protein: CASSDSGSGTDTQYF. V and J are TRBV18 and TRBJ2-3, with TRBD2 matching 8 bases. The CDR3 is made up of 15 amino acids. Germline lookup yields CDR1 KGHSH and CDR2 LQKENI. The J segment lost 1 base and the V segment lost 5 bases, leaving 5 bases of the junction unmatched.

The chain employs TRBV20-1 and TRBJ2-4, with D hard to call. In germline, CDR1 is DFQATT, CDR2 SNEGSKA (reference sequence). The V end lost 6 bases, the J end lost 0 bases, and 9 bases lay between the germline ends. This CDR3 has 13 residues. The CDR3 nucleotides are TGCAGTGCGATGGCGGTAGCCAAAAACATTCAGTACTTC. Residues: CSAMAVAKNIQYF.

This clonotype was counted a few times. The CDR3 nucleotides are TGTGCCAGCAGCCGCTATTCCCCCGGGGAGCTGTTTTTT. Protein: CASSRYSPGELFF. The V call is TRBV6-1, the J call TRBJ2-2; D ambiguous. The CDR3 sequence is 13 residues long. V was shortened by 6 bases and J by 6 bases, with 11 bases between the two germline ends. In germline, CDR1 is MNHNS, CDR2 SASEGT.

The sample holds many counts of this clonotype. V gene TRBV12-3 or TRBV12-4 combines with J gene TRBJ1-5, with D possibly TRBD1 on 5 matching bases. The CDR3 is 16 residues long. V lost 5 bases, J lost 1 base, and 15 bases lay in between. The DNA for the CDR3 is TGTGCCAGCAGTCCCTGGGACCTGGGGAGCAATCAGCCCCAGCATTTT. It encodes CASSPWDLGSNQPQHF.

This clonotype was found a few times. The chain employs TRBV7-9 and TRBJ1-5; D is ambiguous. Germline lookup yields CDR1 SEHNR and CDR2 FQNEAQ (reference sequence). This CDR3 is 13 amino acids long. Trimming pared 0 bases from V and 5 bases from J, leaving 5 bases between. CDR3 amino acids: CASSLAGHQPQHF. DNA of the CDR3: TGTGCCAGCAGCTTAGCTGGTCATCAGCCCCAGCATTTT. The variable domain in full, completed from reference TRBV7-9 and TRBJ1-5, reads DTGVSQNPRHKITKRGQNVTFRCDPISEHNRLYWYRQTLGQGPEFLTYFQNEAQLEKSRLLSDRFSAERPKGSFSTLEIQRTEQGDSAMYLCASSLAGHQPQHFGDGTRLSIL.

The gene calls are TRBV20-1 and TRBJ1-2; D remains unclear. The V gene's germline CDR1 is DFQATT and CDR2 SNEGSKA (reference sequence). V lost 3 bases, J lost 7 bases, and 12 bases lay in between. There are 12 residues in the CDR3. The CDR3 loop reads CSASGHPSGYTF. CDR3 nucleotides: TGCAGTGCTAGTGGGCATCCGAGTGGCTACACCTTC.

This sequence joins TRBV20-1 and TRBJ2-7; D is uncertain. The CDR3 runs to 11 residues. Trimming removed 2 bases at V and 6 bases at J, with 8 bases between. CDR1 and CDR2 from the germline V gene are DFQATT and SNEGSKA (reference sequence). The chain's CDR3 is CSARLGSEQYF. The DNA for the CDR3 is TGCAGTGCTAGACTGGGGTCCGAGCAGTACTTC.

The gene calls are TRBV7-9 and TRBJ2-1; 14 positions agree with TRBD2. Per germline, CDR1 SEHNR and CDR2 FQNEAQ (reference sequence). V lost 4 bases to trimming and J lost 1 base; unmatched junction nucleotides: 3. The CDR3 loop spans 17 amino acids. The CDR3 here is CASSSGTSGGSYNEQFF. CDR3 nucleotides: TGTGCCAGCAGCTCGGGGACTAGCGGGGGATCCTACAATGAGCAGTTCTTC.

This clonotype was seen a few times. This chain connects TRBV6-2 or TRBV6-3 to TRBJ1-1; 7 positions agree with TRBD1. The CDR3 is made up of 16 amino acids. The germline V gene has CDR1 MNHEY and CDR2 SVGEGT. With V trimmed by 2 bases and J by 0 bases, 6 bases remained unmatched. The CDR3 DNA sequence: TGTGCCAGCAGTTACGGGGGCACAGGGGTGAACACTGAAGCTTTCTTT. This sequence encodes CASSYGGTGVNTEAFF.

There are a few counts of this clonotype. The genes are TRBV6-5 and TRBJ1-1, with D tentatively TRBD1 (5 bases). Trimming removed 1 base at V and 0 bases at J, with 9 bases between. The CDR3 is made up of 15 amino acids. Per germline, CDR1 MNHEY and CDR2 SVGAGI. In DNA form, the CDR3 reads TGTGCCAGCAGTTACTTCGGCAGGGTGAACACTGAAGCTTTCTTT. Encoded protein: CASSYFGRVNTEAFF.